The rows below give T cell receptor beta chains drawn from one sample of a study of blood T cell repertoires in COVID-19. Assay: immunoSEQ multiplex PCR; the TCRdb copy retains only in-frame clones and omits some. The repertoire consists of hundreds of thousands of clones, with approximately 88% occurring once and the leading ten covering about 12%. Sequenced: peripheral blood. These TCRs come from a woman aged 50 to 60 with COVID-19, enrolled during active disease. Both conserved end residues are part of each CDR3. The order of the fields is J gene, D gene, clone size, V gene, CDR3 protein, CDR3 DNA. The D gene is left open where the match is weak. Clone size is given for some rows only: seen once, a few or many times, or a class if the clone is expanded.

TRBJ1-4 TRBD1 - TRBV7-3 CASSFDGTGNEKLFF TGTGCCAGCAGCTTCGACGGGACAGGGAATGAAAAACTGTTTTTT
TRBJ2-7 - - TRBV19 CASSKDRDTAYEQYF TGTGCCAGTAGTAAGGACCGGGACACGGCCTACGAGCAGTACTTC
TRBJ1-3 - - TRBV11-2 CASRTQETGNTIYF TGTGCCAGCAGAACGCAGGAAACTGGAAACACCATATATTTT
TRBJ1-2 - - TRBV2 CASMRTEYYGYTF TGTGCCAGCATGAGGACAGAGTACTATGGCTACACCTTC
TRBJ1-2 TRBD1 - TRBV12-5 CASGPGQGVIGYTF TGTGCTAGTGGGCCGGGACAGGGAGTTATAGGCTACACCTTC
TRBJ2-7 - once TRBV7-2 CASSFHRLVYEQYF TGTGCCAGCAGCTTTCATCGACTAGTCTACGAGCAGTACTTC
TRBJ2-5 TRBD1 few TRBV24-1 CATSDYGQGGETQYF TGTGCCACCAGTGATTACGGACAGGGGGGAGAGACCCAGTACTTC
TRBJ1-1 - - TRBV19 CASSPGEGEAFF TGTGCCAGTAGCCCGGGGGAGGGTGAAGCTTTCTTT
TRBJ1-3 TRBD1 - TRBV5-1 CASSLQGSSGNTIYF TGCGCCAGCAGCCTACAGGGGAGCTCTGGAAACACCATATATTTT
TRBJ1-2 - - TRBV2 CASRQGLGPGGYTF TGTGCCAGCAGGCAGGGGCTTGGTCCGGGTGGCTACACCTTC
TRBJ1-5 TRBD1 few TRBV4-1 CASSHPSTGTYNQPQHF TGCGCCAGCAGCCACCCCTCGACAGGGACTTACAATCAGCCCCAGCATTTT
TRBJ2-7 TRBD2 - TRBV2 CASSDATGGSSYEQYF TGTGCCAGCAGCGACGCCACGGGGGGATCGTCCTACGAGCAGTACTTC
TRBJ2-7 TRBD1 - TRBV7-9 CASSNRGSSYEQYF TGTGCCAGCAGTAACAGGGGAAGCTCCTACGAGCAGTACTTC
TRBJ2-3 TRBD1 - TRBV27 CASSSRGRPDTQYF TGTGCCAGCTCTTCCAGGGGGCGTCCAGATACGCAGTATTTT
TRBJ2-7 TRBD1 - TRBV5-4 CASRGTGTYEQYF TGTGCCAGCAGGGGGACAGGGACCTACGAGCAGTACTTC
TRBJ2-7 - few TRBV25-1 CASSPSGTYEQYF TGTGCCAGCAGCCCCTCGGGTACCTACGAGCAGTACTTC